The 14 T cell receptor beta chains below all came from one sample that was sequenced in a study of siplizumab effects on memory and regulatory T cells. The assay was immunoSEQ multiplex PCR, and TCRdb's table has in-frame clones only and misses some. Of about 120,000 clones listed, approximately 94% are singletons. Specimen: non-Treg CD4+ T cells sorted from blood. The receptors stem from a human donor in good health.

J is TRBJ1-5 and V is TRBV19; D is unresolved. CDR3 length equals 13 residues. Trimming removed 6 bases from V and 8 bases from J, with 14 bases in between. Germline V gene data show CDR1 as LNHDA and CDR2 as SQIVND (reference sequence). The CDR3 DNA reads as TGTGCCAGTAGATGGAGGTCGATGGAGCCCCAGCATTTT. Residues: CASRWRSMEPQHF.

The chain recombines TRBV18 with TRBJ1-2; D is undetermined. The V and J ends lost 0 bases and 8 bases respectively, with 13 bases between them. There are 14 residues in the CDR3. The V gene's germline CDR1 is KGHSH and CDR2 LQKENI. The DNA for the CDR3 is TGTGCCAGCTCACCACCGGGCTGGGCCGAGGGCTACACCTTC. This encodes CASSPPGWAEGYTF.

The gene calls are TRBV2 and TRBJ1-2, with TRBD1 identical over 8 bases. V lost 1 base to trimming and J lost 6 bases; unmatched junction nucleotides: 1. The CDR3 contains 13 residues. Germline assignment: CDR1 SNHLY and CDR2 FYNNEI. The CDR3 DNA follows: TGTGCCAGCAGTGAAGACAGGGGGGATGGCTACACCTTC. It encodes CASSEDRGDGYTF.

This clone turned up a few times. The V call is TRBV28, the J call TRBJ1-5; a weak D match, TRBD1 (5 bases). Germline CDR1 and CDR2: MDHEN and SYDVKM. V gave up 1 base and J gave up 1 base, with 14 bases separating them. The CDR3 runs 17 residues. As DNA, the CDR3 is TGTGCCAGCAGTTTATTACCCAGGGTGAGGAGCAATCAGCCCCAGCATTTT. Translating gives CASSLLPRVRSNQPQHF.

The rearrangement joins TRBV5-4 to TRBJ2-2; 8 bases match TRBD2. The CDR3 is made up of 16 amino acids. After removal of 4 bases from V and 1 base from J, the junction contained 6 bases not matched to a gene. CDR1 SGHNT and CDR2 YYREEE come from the germline V gene (reference sequence). Here the CDR3 DNA reads TGTGCCAGCAGCGCTATGAGCGGGGGGAACACCGGGGAGCTGTTTTTT. This encodes CASSAMSGGNTGELFF.

V is TRBV7-2 and J is TRBJ2-3, with unresolved D. Germline CDR1 SGHTA, CDR2 FQGNSA. V shed 1 base and J shed 5 bases, with 13 bases lying between them. There are 15 residues in the CDR3. CDR3 bases: TGTGCCAGCAGCTTAGTAGTGGGGTGGGGAGATACGCAGTATTTT. Protein sequence: CASSLVVGWGDTQYF.

The V gene is TRBV4-1, the J gene TRBJ2-1, with 16 bases fitting TRBD2. Germline CDR1 MGHRA, CDR2 YSYEKL. Unmatched junction bases numbered 7, after V lost 7 bases and J lost 4 bases. The CDR3 contains 17 residues. CDR3 region: CASTEGLAGGKYNEQFF. As DNA, the CDR3 is TGCGCCAGCACAGAGGGACTAGCGGGAGGGAAGTACAATGAGCAGTTCTTC.

The V gene is TRBV30, the J gene TRBJ2-1; the D is unclear. V was clipped by 5 bases and J by 9 bases, with 11 bases between them. There are 11 residues in the CDR3. Germline CDR1 and CDR2: GTSNPN and SVGIG (reference sequence). Written as DNA, the CDR3 is TGTGCCTGGGGCCGGTTCGGTGAGCAGTTCTTC. It is translated as CAWGRFGEQFF.

The chain couples TRBV10-3 to TRBJ1-3; D is possibly TRBD1 (5 bases). Germline-derived CDR1 and CDR2 are ENHRY and SYGVKD. The germline V and J ends were trimmed by 8 bases and 1 base, with 9 bases remaining between them. The CDR3 is made up of 13 amino acids. For the CDR3, the DNA is TGTGCCATCGGAGGGACTTCTGGAAACACCATATATTTT. It encodes CAIGGTSGNTIYF.

The V gene is TRBV4-1, the J gene TRBJ1-1; 8 bases are a match to TRBD1. The CDR3 runs 14 residues. Germline CDR1 MGHRA, CDR2 YSYEKL. V dropped 2 bases and J dropped 9; count of bases not matched to a gene: 8. CDR3 protein: CASSQPADRAKAFF. The DNA of the CDR3 is TGCGCCAGCAGCCAACCGGCGGACAGGGCAAAAGCTTTCTTT.

The rearrangement uses TRBV27 and TRBJ2-7, with a weak D call TRBD1 (6 bases). Between the trimmed V and J ends, which lost 2 bases and 2 bases, there was a span of 10 bases. The CDR3 has 14 residues. From germline, CDR1 is MNHEY and CDR2 SMNVEV (reference sequence). The CDR3 nucleotides read TGTGCCAGCAGTTTAGGGGGCCTGCCCTACGAGCAGTACTTC. It is translated as CASSLGGLPYEQYF.

The sample holds a few counts of this clone. The chain combines TRBV29-1 with TRBJ1-2; weak D call: TRBD1 (6 bases). The CDR3 is made up of 13 amino acids. CDR1 SQVTM and CDR2 ANQGSEA come from the germline V gene. V was shortened by 3 bases and J by 13 bases, with 21 bases between the two germline ends. The DNA of the CDR3 is TGCAGCGTTGACAACCCTGGGGACACCCCGGGCACCTTC. This gives the protein CSVDNPGDTPGTF.

This rearrangement joins TRBV19 to TRBJ2-1; tentative D call: TRBD2 (6 bases). The germline V gene encodes CDR1 LNHDA and CDR2 SQIVND (reference sequence). This CDR3 contains 15 residues. Trimming shortened V by 6 bases and J by 4 bases, and 16 bases separated the two germline ends. CDR3 DNA: TGTGCCAGTAGGCCGACTAGTTTGATGTACAATGAGCAGTTCTTC. It codes for CASRPTSLMYNEQFF.

J is TRBJ2-3 and V is TRBV5-1; 10 nucleotides align to TRBD2. CDR1 is SGHRS and CDR2 is YFSETQ in the germline V gene. Trimming removed 2 bases from V and 1 base from J; junction bases left unmatched: 4. There are 16 residues in the CDR3. Here the CDR3 reads CASSFVLAGGTDTQYF. The CDR3 DNA reads TGCGCCAGCAGCTTCGTTCTAGCGGGGGGCACAGATACGCAGTATTTT.